This T cell receptor (beta chain) was profiled in a study of naive and memory T cell subsets. This clonotype was observed many times. Its antigen is not known. Amplification of ligated cDNA took four PCR rounds with SP2 and nested alpha and beta constant primers. TCRdb processed the UMI-ligation and nested PCR reads anew with MiXCR; each CDR3 protein has one entry. The sample has around 35,000 distinct CDR3 sequences; roughly 11% are singletons. CDR3 length: 18 residues. The germline V gene encodes CDR1 PRHDT and CDR2 FYEKMQ (reference sequence). Trimming took 3 bases from V and 3 from J, leaving 23 bases between them. Documented treatment: skin biopsy from PPD injection site in Mantoux-positive individual. TCR cDNA received a 3' ligated oligonucleotide that carried a UMI. Individuals with a positive Mantoux test gave biopsies from PPD-injected skin. General observations from the study: TCRs were reportedly recovered from both biopsy types, mostly tuberculin test sites.

The TCR was taken from an adult in good health. The sequenced sample was skin, obtained from a tuberculin skin test site. The chain combines TRBV13 with TRBJ1-2; weak D call: TRBD1 (6 bases). CDR3 residues: CASSFGNTITQGDYGYTF. CDR3 nucleotides: TGTGCCAGCAGCTTTGGGAACACCATCACACAGGGCGACTATGGCTACACCTTC.